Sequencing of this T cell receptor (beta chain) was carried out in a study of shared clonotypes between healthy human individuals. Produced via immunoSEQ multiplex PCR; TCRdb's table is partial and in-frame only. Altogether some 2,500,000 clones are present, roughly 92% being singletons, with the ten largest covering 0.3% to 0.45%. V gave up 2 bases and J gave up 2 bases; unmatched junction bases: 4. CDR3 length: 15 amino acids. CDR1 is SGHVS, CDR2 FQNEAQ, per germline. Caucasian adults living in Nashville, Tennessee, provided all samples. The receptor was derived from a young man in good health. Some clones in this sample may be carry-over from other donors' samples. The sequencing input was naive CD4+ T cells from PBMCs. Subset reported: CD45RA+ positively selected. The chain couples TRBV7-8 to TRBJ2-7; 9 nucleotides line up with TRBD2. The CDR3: CASSLRGGRAYEQYF. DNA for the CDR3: TGTGCCAGCAGCTTACGCGGCGGGAGGGCCTACGAGCAGTACTTC.